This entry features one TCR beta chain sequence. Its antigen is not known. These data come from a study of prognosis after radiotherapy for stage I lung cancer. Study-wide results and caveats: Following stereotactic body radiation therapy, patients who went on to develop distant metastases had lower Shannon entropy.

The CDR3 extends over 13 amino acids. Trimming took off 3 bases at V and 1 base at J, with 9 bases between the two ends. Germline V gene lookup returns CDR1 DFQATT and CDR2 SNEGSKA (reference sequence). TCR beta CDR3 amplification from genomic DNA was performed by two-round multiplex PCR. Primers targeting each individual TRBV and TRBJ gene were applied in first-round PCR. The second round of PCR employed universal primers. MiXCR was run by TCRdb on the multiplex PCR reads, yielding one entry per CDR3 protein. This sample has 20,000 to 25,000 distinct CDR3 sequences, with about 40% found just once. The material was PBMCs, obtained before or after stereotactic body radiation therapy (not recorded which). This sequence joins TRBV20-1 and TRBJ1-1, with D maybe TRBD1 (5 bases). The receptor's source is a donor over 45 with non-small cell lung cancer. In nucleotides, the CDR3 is TGCAGTGCTAGTCGGGGACCGAACACTGAAGCTTTCTTT. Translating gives CSASRGPNTEAFF.